Listed below are T cell receptor beta chains from one sample, sequenced in a study of cytomegalovirus exposure and HLA in healthy donors. Sequencing was performed with immunoSEQ multiplex PCR; in TCRdb, only in-frame clones are kept and a portion is missing. The table has almost 95,000 clones, around 66% seen once; the top ten hold around 4.2%. The sequencing sample was made of PBMCs. These receptors were collected from a man aged 25-40 years in good health and CMV-seronegative. Each CDR3 is given with its conserved first and last residue. A D gene is named only where the DNA matches it firmly.

CDR3 protein	CDR3 DNA	J gene	D gene	V gene
CSVAADDRAQHF	TGCAGCGTTGCCGCGGATGATAGAGCCCAGCATTTT	TRBJ1-5	NA	TRBV29-1
CASSDSGQKYNEQFF	TGTGCCAGCAGCGATAGCGGCCAGAAGTACAATGAGCAGTTCTTC	TRBJ2-1	NA	TRBV7-9
CASSETSFEQFF	TGTGCCAGCAGTGAGACTAGCTTTGAGCAGTTCTTC	TRBJ2-1	TRBD2	TRBV2
CASSPVGGENNEQFF	TGTGCCAGCAGCCCAGTAGGGGGGGAGAACAATGAGCAGTTCTTC	TRBJ2-1	NA	TRBV11-2
CASSLGVSHTDTQYF	TGTGCCAGCAGCCTAGGGGTTTCACACACAGATACGCAGTATTTT	TRBJ2-3	NA	TRBV7-3
CASSLTASGEYEQYF	TGTGCCAGCAGTTTAACGGCTAGCGGGGAGTACGAGCAGTACTTC	TRBJ2-7	TRBD2	TRBV28
CASSLRKQGPLSDTQYF	TGTGCCAGCAGCTTACGCAAGCAGGGTCCGCTCTCAGATACGCAGTATTTT	TRBJ2-3	NA	TRBV11-2
CASSPNYGYTF	TGTGCCAGCAGCCCAAACTATGGCTACACCTTC	TRBJ1-2	NA	TRBV5-8
CASSFGTSNYGYTF	TGTGCCAGCAGTTTCGGGACATCTAACTATGGCTACACCTTC	TRBJ1-2	NA	TRBV28
CASSQNPGQGYSPLHF	TGCGCCAGCAGCCAGAACCCGGGACAGGGGTATTCACCCCTCCACTTT	TRBJ1-6	TRBD1	TRBV4-3
CASSEGGSTQETQYF	TGCGCCAGCAGTGAAGGCGGGAGTACCCAAGAGACCCAGTACTTC	TRBJ2-5	TRBD2	TRBV10-1
CASSRERNTEAFF	TGTGCCAGCAGCCGAGAGAGGAACACTGAAGCTTTCTTT	TRBJ1-1	NA	TRBV11-3
CASSPAGTGAYNEQFF	TGTGCCAGCAGCCCCGCCGGGACAGGGGCCTACAATGAGCAGTTCTTC	TRBJ2-1	TRBD1	TRBV7-9
CASSRQGISFLETQYF	TGTGCCAGCAGCAGACAGGGAATCTCTTTCCTCGAGACCCAGTACTTC	TRBJ2-5	TRBD1	TRBV7-2